This is a list of T cell receptor beta chains from one sample in a study of PD-L1 blockade in urothelial cancer. Method: immunoSEQ multiplex PCR; TCRdb's copy keeps in-frame clones and lacks some. The table lists approximately 46,000 clones, 70% to 90% of them singletons, with approximately 7.1% in the top ten. The sequenced sample was PBMCs, obtained around atezolizumab (anti-PD-L1) treatment. Every receptor here comes from a man aged 55 to 70 with urothelial cancer. Each CDR3 is given with its conserved first and last residue. D genes are given only for firm matches. Not every row has a clone size; where given, it reads once, few, many or a size class.

CASSLRQGQETQYF	TGCGCCAGCAGCTTACGACAGGGACAAGAGACCCAGTACTTC	TRBD1	-	TRBJ2-5	TRBV5-1
CASSIWGERAEETQYF	TGTGCCAGTAGTATCTGGGGGGAGCGGGCAGAAGAGACCCAGTACTTC	-	-	TRBJ2-5	TRBV19
CASSLVGGLAGVSYEQYF	TGTGCCAGCAGCTTAGTAGGGGGACTAGCGGGGGTTTCCTACGAGCAGTACTTC	TRBD2	-	TRBJ2-7	TRBV7-2
CASSLDRAGKQFF	TGTGCCAGCAGCTTAGATCGAGCGGGCAAGCAGTTCTTC	-	-	TRBJ2-1	TRBV11-3
CASSRNRGGQPQHF	TGTGCCAGCAGTCGGAACAGGGGAGGACAGCCCCAGCATTTT	TRBD1	once	TRBJ1-5	TRBV6-5
CSVARQGNTGELFF	TGCAGCGTTGCAAGGCAGGGGAACACCGGGGAGCTGTTTTTT	-	-	TRBJ2-2	TRBV29-1
CASSSGIWSNYGYTF	TGTGCCAGCAGCTCCGGTATATGGTCGAACTATGGCTACACCTTC	-	-	TRBJ1-2	TRBV11-2
CATSRGGVLSSYEQYF	TGTGCCACCAGCAGAGGCGGGGTCCTAAGCTCCTACGAGCAGTACTTC	-	-	TRBJ2-7	TRBV15
CASSHGQEYNEQFF	TGCGCCAGCAGCCACGGACAGGAGTACAATGAGCAGTTCTTC	TRBD1	few	TRBJ2-1	TRBV4-3
CASTPQGAGGYEQYF	TGTGCCAGCACCCCTCAGGGGGCTGGTGGCTACGAGCAGTACTTC	TRBD1	-	TRBJ2-7	TRBV6-9
CASSPGTSGTDTQYF	TGTGCCAGCTCCCCCGGGACTAGCGGCACAGATACGCAGTATTTT	TRBD2	-	TRBJ2-3	TRBV18
CASTHPGRGTGELFF	TGTGCCAGCACTCACCCCGGTAGGGGAACCGGGGAGCTGTTTTTT	-	-	TRBJ2-2	TRBV27
CASSEVDFGTIYF	TGTGCCAGCAGTGAAGTGGACTTCGGCACCATATATTTT	-	-	TRBJ1-3	TRBV2
CASSFGGVLETQYF	TGCGCCAGCAGCTTCGGGGGGGTATTGGAGACCCAGTACTTC	TRBD2	-	TRBJ2-5	TRBV5-1
CASSPGGAGQSNEKLFF	TGTGCCAGCAGCCCAGGAGGGGCGGGACAGTCTAATGAAAAACTGTTTTTT	TRBD1	-	TRBJ1-4	TRBV4-2
CASHLDRNTGELFF	TGTGCCAGCCACCTGGACAGGAATACCGGGGAGCTGTTTTTT	TRBD1	-	TRBJ2-2	TRBV2
CASSQDMGGYGYTF	TGTGCCAGCAGCCAAGACATGGGGGGTTATGGCTACACCTTC	-	-	TRBJ1-2	TRBV14
CASRRTSGYEQYF	TGTGCCAGCAGGCGGACTAGCGGGTACGAGCAGTACTTC	TRBD2	-	TRBJ2-7	TRBV27
CASSARTNEKLFF	TGTGCCAGCTCGGCCCGAACTAATGAAAAACTGTTTTTT	-	few	TRBJ1-4	TRBV18
CASRTRGGANTGELFF	TGTGCCAGCAGGACTCGGGGGGGAGCCAACACCGGGGAGCTGTTTTTT	TRBD2	-	TRBJ2-2	TRBV7-2